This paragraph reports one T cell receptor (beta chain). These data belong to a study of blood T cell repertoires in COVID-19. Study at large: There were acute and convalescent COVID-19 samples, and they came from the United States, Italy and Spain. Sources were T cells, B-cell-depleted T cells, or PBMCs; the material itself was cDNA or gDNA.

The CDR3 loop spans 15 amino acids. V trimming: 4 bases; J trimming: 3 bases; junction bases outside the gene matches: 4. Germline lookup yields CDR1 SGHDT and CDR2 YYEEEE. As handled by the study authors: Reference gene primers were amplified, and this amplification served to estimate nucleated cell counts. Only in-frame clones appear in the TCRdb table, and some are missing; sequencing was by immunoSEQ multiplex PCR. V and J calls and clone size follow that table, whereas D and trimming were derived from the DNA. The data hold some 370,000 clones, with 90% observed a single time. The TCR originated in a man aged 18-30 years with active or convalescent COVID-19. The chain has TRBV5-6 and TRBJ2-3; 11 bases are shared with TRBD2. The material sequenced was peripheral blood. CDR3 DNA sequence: TGTGCCAGCAGCCCTAGCGGGAGGAGAACAGATACGCAGTATTTT. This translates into CASSPSGRRTDTQYF.